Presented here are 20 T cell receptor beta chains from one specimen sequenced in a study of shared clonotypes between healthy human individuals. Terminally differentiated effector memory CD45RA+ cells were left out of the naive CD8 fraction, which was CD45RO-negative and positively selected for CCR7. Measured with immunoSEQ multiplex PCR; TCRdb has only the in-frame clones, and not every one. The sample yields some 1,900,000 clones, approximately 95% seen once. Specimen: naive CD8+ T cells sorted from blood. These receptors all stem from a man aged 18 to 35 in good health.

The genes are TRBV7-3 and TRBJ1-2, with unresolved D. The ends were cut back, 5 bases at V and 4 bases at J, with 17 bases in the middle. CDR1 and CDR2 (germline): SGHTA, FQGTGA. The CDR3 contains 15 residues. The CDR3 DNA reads TGTGCCAGCAGCCACTCCCCGGGAACTATCTATGGCTACACCTTC. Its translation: CASSHSPGTIYGYTF.

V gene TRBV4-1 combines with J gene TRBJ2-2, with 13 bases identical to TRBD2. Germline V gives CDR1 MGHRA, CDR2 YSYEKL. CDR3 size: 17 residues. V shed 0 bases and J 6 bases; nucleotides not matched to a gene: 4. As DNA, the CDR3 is TGCGCCAGCAGCCAAGAGACTAGCGGGGGGTCGGCCGGGGAGCTGTTTTTT. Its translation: CASSQETSGGSAGELFF.

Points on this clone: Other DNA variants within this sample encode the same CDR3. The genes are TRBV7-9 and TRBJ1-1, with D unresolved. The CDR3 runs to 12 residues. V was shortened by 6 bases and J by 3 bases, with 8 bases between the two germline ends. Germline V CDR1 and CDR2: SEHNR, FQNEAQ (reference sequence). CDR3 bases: TGTGCCAGCAGATTGGGAGACACTGAAGCTTTCTTT. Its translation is CASRLGDTEAFF.

The CDR3 here is CAISEGGLTDTQYF. In DNA, the CDR3 is TGTGCCATCAGTGAGGGCGGGCTCACAGATACGCAGTATTTT. The J gene is TRBJ2-3, the V gene TRBV10-3; D is perhaps TRBD2 (5 bases). Germline V CDR1 and CDR2: ENHRY, SYGVKD. The CDR3 covers 14 residues. V lost 2 bases to trimming and J lost 2 bases, with 8 bases between them.

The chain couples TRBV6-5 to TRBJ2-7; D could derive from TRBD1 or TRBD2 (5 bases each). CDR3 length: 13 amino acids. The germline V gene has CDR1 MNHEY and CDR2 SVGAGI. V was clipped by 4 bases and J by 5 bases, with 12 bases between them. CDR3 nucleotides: TGTGCCAGCAGTTCCGGGACCGGGGACGAGCAGTACTTC. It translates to CASSSGTGDEQYF.

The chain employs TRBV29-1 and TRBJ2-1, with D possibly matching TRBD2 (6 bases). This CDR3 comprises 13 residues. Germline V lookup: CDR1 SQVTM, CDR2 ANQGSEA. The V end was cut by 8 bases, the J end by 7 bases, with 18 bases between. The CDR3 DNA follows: TGCAGCCTCCTCGGATTGGGGAGGAATGAGCAGTTCTTC. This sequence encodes CSLLGLGRNEQFF.

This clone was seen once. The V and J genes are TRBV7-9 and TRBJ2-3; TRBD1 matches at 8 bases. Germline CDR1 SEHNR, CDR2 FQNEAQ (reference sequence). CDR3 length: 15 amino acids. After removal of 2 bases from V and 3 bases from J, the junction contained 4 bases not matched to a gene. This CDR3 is CASSLPRTGTDTQYF. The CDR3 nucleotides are TGTGCCAGCAGCTTACCGCGGACAGGGACAGATACGCAGTATTTT.

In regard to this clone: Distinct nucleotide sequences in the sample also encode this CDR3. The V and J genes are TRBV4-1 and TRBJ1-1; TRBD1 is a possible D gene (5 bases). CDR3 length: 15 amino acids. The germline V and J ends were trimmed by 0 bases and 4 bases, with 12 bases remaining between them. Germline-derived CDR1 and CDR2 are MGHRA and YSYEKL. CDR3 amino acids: CASSQESGRGTEAFF. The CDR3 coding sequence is TGCGCCAGCAGCCAAGAGTCGGGAAGGGGCACTGAAGCTTTCTTT.

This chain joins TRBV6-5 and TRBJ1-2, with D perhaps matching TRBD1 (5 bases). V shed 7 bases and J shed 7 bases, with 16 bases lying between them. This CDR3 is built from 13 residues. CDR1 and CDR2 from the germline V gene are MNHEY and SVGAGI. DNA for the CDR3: TGTGCCAGCACCCTCCGGGACGGAGTTGGCTACACCTTC. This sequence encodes CASTLRDGVGYTF.

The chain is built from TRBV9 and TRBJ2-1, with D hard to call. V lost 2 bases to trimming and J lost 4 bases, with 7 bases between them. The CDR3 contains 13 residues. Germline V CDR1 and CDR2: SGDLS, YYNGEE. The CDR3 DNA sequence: TGTGCCAGCAGCGTTCACGGTTACAATGAGCAGTTCTTC. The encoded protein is CASSVHGYNEQFF.

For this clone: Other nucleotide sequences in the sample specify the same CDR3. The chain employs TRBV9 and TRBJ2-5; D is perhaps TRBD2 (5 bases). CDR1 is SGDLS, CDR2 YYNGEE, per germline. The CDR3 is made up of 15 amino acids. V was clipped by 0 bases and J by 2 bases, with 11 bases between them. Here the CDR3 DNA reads TGTGCCAGCAGCGTAGGGGAGAGAACTCAAGAGACCCAGTACTTC. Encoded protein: CASSVGERTQETQYF. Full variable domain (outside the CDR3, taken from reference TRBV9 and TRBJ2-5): DSGVTQTPKHLITATGQRVTLRCSPRSGDLSVYWYQQSLDQGLQFLIQYYNGEERAKGNILERFSAQQFPDLHSELNLSSLELGDSALYFCASSVGERTQETQYFGPGTRLLVL.

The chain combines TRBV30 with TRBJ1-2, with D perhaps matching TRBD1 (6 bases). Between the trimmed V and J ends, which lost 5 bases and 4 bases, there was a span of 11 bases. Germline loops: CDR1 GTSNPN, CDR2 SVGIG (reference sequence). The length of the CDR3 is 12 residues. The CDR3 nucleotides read TGTGCCTGGGTTAAAGGGGGCTATGGCTACACCTTC. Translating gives CAWVKGGYGYTF.

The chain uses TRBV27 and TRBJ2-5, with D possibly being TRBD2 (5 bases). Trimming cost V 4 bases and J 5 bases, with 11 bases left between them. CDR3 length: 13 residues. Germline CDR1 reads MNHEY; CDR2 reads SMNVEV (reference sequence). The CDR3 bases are TGTGCCAGCAGTTCGGGAAGCCAGGAGACCCAGTACTTC. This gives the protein CASSSGSQETQYF.

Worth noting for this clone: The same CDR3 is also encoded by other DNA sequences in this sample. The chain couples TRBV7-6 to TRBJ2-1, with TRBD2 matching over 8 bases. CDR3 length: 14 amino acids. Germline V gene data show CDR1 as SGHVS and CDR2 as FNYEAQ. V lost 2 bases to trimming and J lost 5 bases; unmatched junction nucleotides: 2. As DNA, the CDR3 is TGTGCCAGCAGCTTAACGGGAGGGGACAATGAGCAGTTCTTC. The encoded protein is CASSLTGGDNEQFF.

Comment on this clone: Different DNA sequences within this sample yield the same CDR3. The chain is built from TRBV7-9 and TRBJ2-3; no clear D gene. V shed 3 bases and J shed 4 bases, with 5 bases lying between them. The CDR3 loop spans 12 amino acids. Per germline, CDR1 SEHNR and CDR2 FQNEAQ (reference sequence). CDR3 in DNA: TGTGCCAGCAGCTTCTTAGCAGATACGCAGTATTTT. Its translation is CASSFLADTQYF.

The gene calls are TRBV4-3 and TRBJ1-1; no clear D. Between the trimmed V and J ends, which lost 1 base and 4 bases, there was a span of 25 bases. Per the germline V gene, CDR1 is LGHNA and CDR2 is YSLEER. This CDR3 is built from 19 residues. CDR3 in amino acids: CASSQVAHLEGVRSTEAFF. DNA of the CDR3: TGCGCCAGCAGCCAAGTCGCCCACCTCGAGGGCGTACGGAGCACTGAAGCTTTCTTT.

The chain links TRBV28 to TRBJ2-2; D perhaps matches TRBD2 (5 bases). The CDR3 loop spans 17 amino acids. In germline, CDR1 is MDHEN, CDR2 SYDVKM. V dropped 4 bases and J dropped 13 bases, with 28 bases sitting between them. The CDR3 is CASSSHWESSFRGWLFF. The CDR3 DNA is TGTGCCAGCAGTTCACATTGGGAGTCATCTTTCAGAGGGTGGCTGTTTTTT. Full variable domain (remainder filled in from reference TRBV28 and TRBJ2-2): DVKVTQSSRYLVKRTGEKVFLECVQDMDHENMFWYRQDPGLGLRLIYFSYDVKMKEKGDIPEGYSVSREKKERFSLILESASTNQTSMYLCASSSHWESSFRGWLFFGEGSRLTVL.

CDR3 protein: CASSLYRGLEAFF. CDR3 nucleotides: TGTGCCAGCAGCCTATACAGGGGGCTTGAAGCTTTCTTT. The chain carries TRBV5-6 and TRBJ1-1, with TRBD1 matching over 9 bases. CDR1 and CDR2 (germline): SGHDT, YYEEEE. The CDR3 totals 13 residues. V was clipped by 4 bases and J by 7 bases; unmatched bases: 5.

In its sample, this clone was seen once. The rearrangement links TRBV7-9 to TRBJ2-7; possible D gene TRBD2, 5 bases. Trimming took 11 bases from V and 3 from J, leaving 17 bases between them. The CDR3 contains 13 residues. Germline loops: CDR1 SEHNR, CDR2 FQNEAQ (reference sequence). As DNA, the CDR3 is TGTGCCGGCTTAACGAGGGCGATCTACGAGCAGTACTTC. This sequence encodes CAGLTRAIYEQYF. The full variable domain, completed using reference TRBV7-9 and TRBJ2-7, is DTGVSQNPRHKITKRGQNVTFRCDPISEHNRLYWYRQTLGQGPEFLTYFQNEAQLEKSRLLSDRFSAERPKGSFSTLEIQRTEQGDSAMYLCAGLTRAIYEQYFGPGTRLTVT.

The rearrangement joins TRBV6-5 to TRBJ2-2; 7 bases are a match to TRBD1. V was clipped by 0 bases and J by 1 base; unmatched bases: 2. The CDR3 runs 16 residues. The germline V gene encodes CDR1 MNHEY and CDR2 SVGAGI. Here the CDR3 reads CASSYSTGMNTGELFF. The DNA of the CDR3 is TGTGCCAGCAGTTACTCGACAGGGATGAACACCGGGGAGCTGTTTTTT.